This T cell receptor beta chain emerged from a study of shared clonotypes between healthy human individuals. Assay used: immunoSEQ multiplex PCR; TCRdb lists only in-frame clones, some missing. The sample holds 2 million to 2.5 million clones; over 90% are singletons and the top ten take 0.35% to 0.5%. This CDR3 spans 17 amino acids. CDR1 is SGDLS and CDR2 is YYNGEE in the germline V gene. V gave up 0 bases and J gave up 4 bases, with 18 bases separating them. V usage is TRBV9 and J usage is TRBJ2-3; weak D call: TRBD2 (6 bases). This TCR was sampled from a man aged 18 to 30 in good health. Some clones in this sample may be carry-over from other donors' samples. Sequenced: naive CD4+ T cells from PBMCs. Subset meaning: CD45RA+ positively selected. The DNA of the CDR3 is TGTGCCAGCAGCGTAGAAGGTGGCTGGGAGGTCGCAGATACGCAGTATTTT. This translates into CASSVEGGWEVADTQYF.